A selection of T cell receptor beta chains follows, all from one sample in a study of CD8 T cells in Susac syndrome. TCRdb re-analysed the immunoSEQ multiplex PCR reads in MiXCR, keeping a single row per CDR3 protein. The table records 75,000 to 100,000 distinct CDR3 sequences, over 90% of them present only once. The sequenced sample consisted of CD8+ T cells from PBMCs. Receptor source: a human donor with Susac syndrome. Each CDR3 is given with its conserved first and last residue. The D gene is left open where the match is weak.

J: TRBJ2-3; D: -; V: TRBV5-6; DNA: TGTGCCAGCAGTCCACAGTCCCTAGCTGCGCAGTATTTT; CDR3: CASSPQSLAAQYF
J: TRBJ2-1; D: TRBD2; V: TRBV20-1; DNA: TGCAGTGCTCCCCACCTGCTAGCGGGAGGTATCGATGAGCAGTTCTTC; CDR3: CSAPHLLAGGIDEQFF
J: TRBJ2-3; D: -; V: TRBV30; DNA: TGTGCCTGGAACACAGGCGCCGCCACAGATACGCAGTATTTT; CDR3: CAWNTGAATDTQYF
J: TRBJ2-5; D: -; V: TRBV5-5; DNA: TGTGCCAGCAGCCCGCCACAGGCGGCCCCCCGAGAGACCCAGTACTTC; CDR3: CASSPPQAAPRETQYF
J: TRBJ1-3; D: -; V: TRBV5-6; DNA: TGTGCCAGCAGCCAAGGAAACACCATATATTTT; CDR3: CASSQGNTIYF
J: TRBJ2-1; D: TRBD2; V: TRBV28; DNA: TGTGCCAGCAGTTCCCCGACCGGGACTAGCGGGAGGAATGAGCAGTTCTTC; CDR3: CASSSPTGTSGRNEQFF
J: TRBJ1-5; D: -; V: TRBV9; DNA: TGTGCCAGCAGCGCAGACAGCAATCAGCCCCAGCATTTT; CDR3: CASSADSNQPQHF
J: TRBJ1-2; D: -; V: TRBV27; DNA: TGTGCCAGCAGTTTATCGTACCCCCCGACAGGCGCCGGGGGCTACACCTTC; CDR3: CASSLSYPPTGAGGYTF
J: TRBJ2-6; D: -; V: TRBV13; DNA: TGTGCCAGCAGCTTAGTTCAGGCTGCTGGGGCCAACGTCCTGACTTTC; CDR3: CASSLVQAAGANVLTF
J: TRBJ1-2; D: -; V: TRBV20-1; DNA: TGCAGTGCCTCAGGCGTAGACTATGGCTACACCTTC; CDR3: CSASGVDYGYTF
J: TRBJ2-7; D: -; V: TRBV7-8; DNA: TGTGCCAGCAGATCCGTGGCCTTGGAGCAGTACTTC; CDR3: CASRSVALEQYF